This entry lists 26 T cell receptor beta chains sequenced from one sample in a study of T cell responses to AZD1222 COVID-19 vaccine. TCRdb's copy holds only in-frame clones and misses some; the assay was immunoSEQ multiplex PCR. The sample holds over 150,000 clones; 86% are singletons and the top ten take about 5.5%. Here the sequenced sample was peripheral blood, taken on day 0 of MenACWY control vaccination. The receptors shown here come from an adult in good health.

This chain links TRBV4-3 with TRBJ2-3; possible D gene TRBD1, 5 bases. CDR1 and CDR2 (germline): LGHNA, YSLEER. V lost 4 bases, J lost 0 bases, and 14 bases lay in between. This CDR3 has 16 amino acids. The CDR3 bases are TGCGCCAGCAGCCTCCAGGGCCCACCCAGCACAGATACGCAGTATTTT. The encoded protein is CASSLQGPPSTDTQYF.

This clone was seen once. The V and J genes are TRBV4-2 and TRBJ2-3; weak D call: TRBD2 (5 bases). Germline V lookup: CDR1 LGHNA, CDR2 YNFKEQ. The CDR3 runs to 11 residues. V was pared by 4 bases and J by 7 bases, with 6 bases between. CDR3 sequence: CASSPGNTQYF. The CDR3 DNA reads TGTGCCAGCAGCCCCGGGAATACGCAGTATTTT.

CDR3 residues: CASSVSGSVTDTQYF. CDR3 coding DNA: TGCGCCAGCAGTGTTAGCGGGAGCGTCACAGATACGCAGTATTTT. The V call is TRBV4-3, the J call TRBJ2-3; 9 bases fit TRBD2. Looked up from germline, CDR1 is LGHNA and CDR2 is YSLEER. The junction had 6 bases not matched to a gene; V was cut back by 6 bases and J by 2 bases. The CDR3 is 15 amino acids.

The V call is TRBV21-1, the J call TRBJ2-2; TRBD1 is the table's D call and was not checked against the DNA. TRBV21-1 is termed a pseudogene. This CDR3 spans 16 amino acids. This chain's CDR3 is CASSKAGQGRTGELFF. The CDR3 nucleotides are TGTGCCAGCAGCAAAGCTGGACAGGGCCGGACCGGGGAGCTGTTTTTT.

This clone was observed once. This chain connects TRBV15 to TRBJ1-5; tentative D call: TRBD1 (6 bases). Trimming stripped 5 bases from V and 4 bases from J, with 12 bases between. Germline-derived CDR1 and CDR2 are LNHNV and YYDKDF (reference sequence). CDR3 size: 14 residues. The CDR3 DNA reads TGTGCCACCAGCGAAGGCCAGGGGAATCAGCCCCAGCATTTT. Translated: CATSEGQGNQPQHF.

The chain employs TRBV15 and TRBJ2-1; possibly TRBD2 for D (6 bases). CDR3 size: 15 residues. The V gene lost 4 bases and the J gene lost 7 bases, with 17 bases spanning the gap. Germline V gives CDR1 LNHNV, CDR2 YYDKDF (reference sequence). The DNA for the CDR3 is TGTGCCACCAGCACCCTGCAGGAGGGGCGGAATGAGCAGTTCTTC. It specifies CATSTLQEGRNEQFF.

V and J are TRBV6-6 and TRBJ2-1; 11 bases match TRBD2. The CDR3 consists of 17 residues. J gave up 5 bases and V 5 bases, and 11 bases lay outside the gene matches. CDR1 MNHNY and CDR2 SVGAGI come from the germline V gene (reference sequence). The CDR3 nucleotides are TGTGCCAGCAGTCTCCTCCTGACTAGCGGGACCCACAATGAGCAGTTCTTC. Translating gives CASSLLLTSGTHNEQFF.

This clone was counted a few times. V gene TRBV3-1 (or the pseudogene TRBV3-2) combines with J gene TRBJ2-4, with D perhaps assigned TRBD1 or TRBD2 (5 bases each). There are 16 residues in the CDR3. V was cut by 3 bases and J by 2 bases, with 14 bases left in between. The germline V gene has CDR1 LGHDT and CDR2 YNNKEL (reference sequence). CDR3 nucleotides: TGTGCCAGCAGCCAGGACCGGGACGAGCCCAAAAACATTCAGTACTTC. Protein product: CASSQDRDEPKNIQYF.

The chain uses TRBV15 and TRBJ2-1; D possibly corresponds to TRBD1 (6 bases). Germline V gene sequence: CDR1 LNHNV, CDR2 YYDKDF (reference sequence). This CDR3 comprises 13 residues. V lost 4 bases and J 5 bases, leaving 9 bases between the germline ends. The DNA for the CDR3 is TGTGCCACCAGCACCGCAGGGGACAATGAGCAGTTCTTC. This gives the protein CATSTAGDNEQFF.

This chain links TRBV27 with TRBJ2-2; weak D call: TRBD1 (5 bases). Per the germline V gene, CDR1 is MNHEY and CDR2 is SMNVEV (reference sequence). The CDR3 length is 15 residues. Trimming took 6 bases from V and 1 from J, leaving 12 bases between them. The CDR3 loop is CASSSPGRNTGELFF. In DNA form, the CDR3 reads TGTGCCAGCAGCTCCCCAGGGCGGAACACCGGGGAGCTGTTTTTT.

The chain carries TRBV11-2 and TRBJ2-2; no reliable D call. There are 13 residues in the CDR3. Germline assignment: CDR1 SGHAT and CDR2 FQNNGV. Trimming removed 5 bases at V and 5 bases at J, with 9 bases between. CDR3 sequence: CASSAELTGELFF. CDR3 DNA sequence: TGTGCCAGCAGCGCGGAGTTAACCGGGGAGCTGTTTTTT.

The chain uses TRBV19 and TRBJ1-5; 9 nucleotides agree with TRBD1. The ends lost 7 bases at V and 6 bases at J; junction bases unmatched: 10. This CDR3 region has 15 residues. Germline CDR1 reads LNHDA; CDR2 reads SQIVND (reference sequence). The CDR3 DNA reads TGTGCCAGTATTCCCGACAGGGGGTTTATTCAGCCCCAGCATTTT. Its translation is CASIPDRGFIQPQHF.

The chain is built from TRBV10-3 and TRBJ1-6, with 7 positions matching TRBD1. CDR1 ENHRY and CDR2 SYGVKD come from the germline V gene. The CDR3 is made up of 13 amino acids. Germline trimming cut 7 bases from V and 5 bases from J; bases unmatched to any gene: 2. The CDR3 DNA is TGTGCCATCACGCAGGGGGATAATTCACCCCTCCACTTT. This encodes CAITQGDNSPLHF.

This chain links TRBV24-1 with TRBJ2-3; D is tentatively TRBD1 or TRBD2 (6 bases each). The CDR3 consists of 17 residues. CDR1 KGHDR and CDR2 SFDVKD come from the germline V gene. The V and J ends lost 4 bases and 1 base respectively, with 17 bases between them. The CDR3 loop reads CATSDQGWGAGTDTQYF. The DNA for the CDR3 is TGTGCCACCAGTGACCAAGGGTGGGGGGCCGGCACAGATACGCAGTATTTT.

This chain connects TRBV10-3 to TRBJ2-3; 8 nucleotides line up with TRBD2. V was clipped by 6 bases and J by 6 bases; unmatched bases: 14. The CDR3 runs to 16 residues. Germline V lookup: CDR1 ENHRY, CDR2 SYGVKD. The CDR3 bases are TGTGCCATCAGGAGGAGGGAAGCGGGGGAGAGGGATACGCAGTATTTT. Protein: CAIRRREAGERDTQYF.

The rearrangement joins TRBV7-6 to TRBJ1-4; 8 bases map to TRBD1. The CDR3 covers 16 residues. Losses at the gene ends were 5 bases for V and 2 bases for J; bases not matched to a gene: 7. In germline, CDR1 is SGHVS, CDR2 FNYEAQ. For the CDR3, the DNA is TGTGCCAGCAGCCCCCAGGGGGCTGGTACTAATGAAAAACTGTTTTTT. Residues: CASSPQGAGTNEKLFF.

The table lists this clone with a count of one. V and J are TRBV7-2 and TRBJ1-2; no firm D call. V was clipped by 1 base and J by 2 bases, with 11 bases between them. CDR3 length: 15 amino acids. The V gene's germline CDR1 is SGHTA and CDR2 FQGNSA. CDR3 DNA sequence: TGTGCCAGCAGCTTAGTTCGCGGCAGCAACTATGGCTACACCTTC. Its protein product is CASSLVRGSNYGYTF.

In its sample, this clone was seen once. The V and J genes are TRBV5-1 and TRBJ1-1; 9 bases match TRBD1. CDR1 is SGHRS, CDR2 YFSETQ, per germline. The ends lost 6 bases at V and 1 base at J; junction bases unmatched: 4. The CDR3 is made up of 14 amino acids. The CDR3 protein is CASTQGARNTEAFF. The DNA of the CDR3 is TGCGCCAGCACACAGGGGGCCAGGAACACTGAAGCTTTCTTT.

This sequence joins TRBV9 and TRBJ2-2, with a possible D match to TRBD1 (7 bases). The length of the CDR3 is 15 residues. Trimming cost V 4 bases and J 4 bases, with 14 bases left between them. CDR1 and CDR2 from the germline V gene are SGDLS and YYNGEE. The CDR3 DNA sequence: TGTGCCAGCAGCAAACAGGGGAGGTCCACCGGGGAGCTGTTTTTT. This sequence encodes CASSKQGRSTGELFF. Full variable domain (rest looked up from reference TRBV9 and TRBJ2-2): DSGVTQTPKHLITATGQRVTLRCSPRSGDLSVYWYQQSLDQGLQFLIQYYNGEERAKGNILERFSAQQFPDLHSELNLSSLELGDSALYFCASSKQGRSTGELFFGEGSRLTVL.

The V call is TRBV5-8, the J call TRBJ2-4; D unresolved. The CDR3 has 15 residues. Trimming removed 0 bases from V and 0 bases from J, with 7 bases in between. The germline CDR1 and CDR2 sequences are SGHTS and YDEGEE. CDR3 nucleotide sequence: TGTGCCAGCAGCTTGGGAACGGGAGCCAAAAACATTCAGTACTTC. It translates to CASSLGTGAKNIQYF. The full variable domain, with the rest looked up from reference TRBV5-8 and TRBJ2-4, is EAGVTQSPTHLIKTRGQQATLRCSPISGHTSVYWYQQALGLGLQFLLWYDEGEERNRGNFPPRFSGRQFPNYSSELNVNALELEDSALYLCASSLGTGAKNIQYFGAGTRLSVL.

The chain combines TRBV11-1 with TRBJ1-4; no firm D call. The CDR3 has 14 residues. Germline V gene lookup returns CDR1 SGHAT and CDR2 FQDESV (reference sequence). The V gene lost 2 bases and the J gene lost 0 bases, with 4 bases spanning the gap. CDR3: CASSLRPTNEKLFF. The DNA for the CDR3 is TGTGCCAGCAGCTTACGGCCAACTAATGAAAAACTGTTTTTT.

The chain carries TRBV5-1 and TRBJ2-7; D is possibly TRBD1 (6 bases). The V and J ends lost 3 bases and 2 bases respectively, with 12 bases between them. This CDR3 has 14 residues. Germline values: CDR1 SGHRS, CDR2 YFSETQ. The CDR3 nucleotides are TGCGCCAGCAGCTGGGACCGGGACACCTACGAGCAGTACTTC. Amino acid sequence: CASSWDRDTYEQYF.

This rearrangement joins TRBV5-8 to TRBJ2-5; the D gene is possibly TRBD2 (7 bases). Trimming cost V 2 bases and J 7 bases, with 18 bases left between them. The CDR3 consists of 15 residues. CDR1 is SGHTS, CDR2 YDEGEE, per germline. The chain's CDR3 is CASSFSAGARGTQYF. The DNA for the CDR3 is TGTGCCAGCAGCTTCTCGGCGGGGGCCCGAGGGACCCAGTACTTC.

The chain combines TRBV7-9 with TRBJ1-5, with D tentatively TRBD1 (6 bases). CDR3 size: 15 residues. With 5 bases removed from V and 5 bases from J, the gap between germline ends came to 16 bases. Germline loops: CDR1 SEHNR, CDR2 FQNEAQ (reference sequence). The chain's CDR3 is CASSRGSGVDQPQHF. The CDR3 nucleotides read TGTGCCAGCAGCCGGGGCTCAGGGGTGGATCAGCCCCAGCATTTT.

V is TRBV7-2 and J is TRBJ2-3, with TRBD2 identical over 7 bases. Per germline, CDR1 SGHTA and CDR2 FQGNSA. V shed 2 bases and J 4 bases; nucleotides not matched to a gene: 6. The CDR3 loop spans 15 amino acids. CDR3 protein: CASSLSGGRADTQYF. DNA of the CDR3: TGTGCCAGCAGCTTATCGGGCGGGAGAGCAGATACGCAGTATTTT.

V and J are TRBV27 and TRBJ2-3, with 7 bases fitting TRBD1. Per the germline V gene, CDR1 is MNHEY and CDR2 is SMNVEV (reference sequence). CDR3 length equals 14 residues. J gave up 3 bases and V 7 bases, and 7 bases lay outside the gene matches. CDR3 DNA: TGTGCCAGCACAGGGGGTGTGTGGACAGATACGCAGTATTTT. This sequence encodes CASTGGVWTDTQYF.